The clone carrying this T cell receptor (beta chain) has ten or more counts. The record originates from a study of blood T cell repertoires in COVID-19. Overall study: Acute and convalescent COVID-19 specimens originated in the United States, Italy and Spain.

Those who participated ranged in age from roughly 18 to 95 years and resided in about two dozen US areas. Categorization into cohorts depended on clinical history that participants reported. In germline, CDR1 is SNHLY, CDR2 FYNNEI. V shed 4 bases and J 0 bases; nucleotides not matched to a gene: 8. The CDR3 loop spans 16 amino acids. Per the original data handling: Nucleated cell number was recorded as an estimate derived from reference gene primer amplification. The table came from immunoSEQ multiplex PCR; TCRdb's copy has only in-frame clones and leaves some out. Clone size and the V and J calls come from that table; the DNA yielded D and trimming. The sample lists some 250,000 clones; 80% to 90% were seen once.

This rearrangement joins TRBV2 to TRBJ1-1; 7 bases line up with TRBD1. The material sequenced was PBMCs or T cells enriched from blood (not recorded which). The receptor's source is a woman in her 50s who had recovered from COVID-19. CDR3 bases: TGTGCCAGCAGTGTTAGACAGGGCCTGATGAACACTGAAGCTTTCTTT. It is translated as CASSVRQGLMNTEAFF.